This T cell receptor (beta chain) comes out of a study of prognosis after radiotherapy for stage I lung cancer. Genomic DNA served as the source from which two-round multiplex PCR generated TCR beta CDR3 amplicons. The first round of PCR was done with primers that matched each TRBV and TRBJ gene. In TCRdb, the multiplex PCR reads were re-called with MiXCR into one record per CDR3 protein. The sample has about 14,000 distinct CDR3 sequences; 30% are singletons. Study-level findings and limits: Unique TCR clone counts fell after stereotactic body radiation therapy, median around 9,500 versus 6,500. In the expanded TCR clones, tumor specificity was not determined.

Trimming took off 6 bases at V and 3 bases at J, with 17 bases between the two ends. This CDR3 comprises 15 residues. CDR1 and CDR2 (germline): DFQATT, SNEGSKA (reference sequence). This clonotype was found many times. Its antigen is not identified. This TCR derives from a donor aged 50 or older with non-small cell lung cancer. Here the sequenced sample was PBMCs, taken before or after stereotactic body radiation therapy (not recorded which). V gene TRBV20-1 combines with J gene TRBJ1-4; D gene uncertain. The CDR3 region has the DNA TGCAGTGCCACCGCTTACGGGTGGGCTAATGAAAAACTGTTTTTT. It specifies CSATAYGWANEKLFF.